This T cell receptor beta chain was captured by sequencing in a study of shared clonotypes between healthy human individuals. Whole-study findings and limits: The authors expected sequencing depth to affect clonotype sharing among donors.

The table lists this clone with a few counts. What it recognizes is unknown. The CDR3 is 13 amino acids. V was pared by 3 bases and J by 9 bases, with 4 bases of the junction left unmatched. The germline V gene encodes CDR1 SGHRS and CDR2 YFSETQ. 200 to 250 ng DNA, 30,000 or so T cell genomes, went into each sorted-subset replicate PCR. Sequenced by immunoSEQ multiplex PCR; TCRdb stores in-frame clones only, minus some. Of about 1 million clones detected, 65% to 80% appear once; the ten largest clones hold less than 1.5%. Sequenced sample: memory CD4+ T cells sorted from blood. The subset here: CD45RA-negative fraction. The sequence came from a man younger than 30 in good health. This chain uses TRBV5-1 with TRBJ2-1, with 9 bases aligning to TRBD2. The CDR3 DNA reads TGCGCCAGCAGCTCGGGACTAGCAGGTGAGCAGTTCTTC. It codes for CASSSGLAGEQFF.